This T cell receptor (beta chain) emerged from a study of identical twins. Template switching added a universal primer site, and cDNA bore unique molecular identifiers. One entry per CDR3 protein, called by TCRdb with MiXCR from the 5' RACE reads. The table lists 220,000 or so distinct CDR3 sequences, approximately 7% of them singletons. Remarks on this clonotype: As yet, its antigen is unknown. One junction end does not reproduce the germline sequence, and a read error may be involved.

Every one of the donors was a healthy Caucasian. Study-level findings and limits: Out-of-frame beta chain sequences displayed weaker excess sharing between twins.

The CDR3 contains 12 residues. Another study also made use of these data, one on yellow fever vaccine responses in identical twins. From that report: Twins' vaccine T cell response reportedly seemed partly convergent, partly personalized.

The sequence was obtained from a woman aged 18-29 years in good health. The sample comprised memory (CD45RO+) T cells sorted from blood. This chain uses TRBV12-3 or TRBV12-4 with TRBJ1-4; no clear D. Written as DNA, the CDR3 is TGTGCCAGCAGCGGTGAAGATCAAGCGCGGGTTTTT. It specifies CASSGEDQARVF.